This is a list of T cell receptor beta chains from one sample in a study of human T cells and chemical hapten exposure. TCRdb re-analysed the RACE reads in MiXCR, keeping a single row per CDR3 protein. The sample carries 200,000 to 300,000 distinct CDR3 sequences, about 9.4% recorded once. Here the sequenced sample was whole blood, taken in connection with sensitization to the hapten diphenylcyclopropenone (DPC). Receptors were obtained from a woman aged 40 to 55 with alopecia areata. Some clones in this sample may be carry-over from other donors' samples. CDR3s include the opening cysteine and the closing phenylalanine or tryptophan. Each record gives: D gene, V gene, clone size, J gene, CDR3 DNA, CDR3 protein. D genes are given only for firm matches. Clone size is given for some rows only: seen once, a few or many times, or a class if the clone is expanded.

NA	TRBV10-3	NA	TRBJ2-3	TGTGCCATCGGGCTTAGCGGTGCTAGCACAGATACGCAGTATTTT	CAIGLSGASTDTQYF
TRBD1	TRBV4-3	few	TRBJ1-2	TGCGCCAGCAGCCATCCCACAGGGGCGGGTGGCTACACCTTC	CASSHPTGAGGYTF
TRBD1	TRBV20-1	NA	TRBJ2-7	TGCAGTGCCGGGACAGGGGGCAATTGGGAGCAGTACTTC	CSAGTGGNWEQYF
NA	TRBV6-5	many	TRBJ2-7	TGTGCCAGCAGCCGCCTTTACGAGCAGTACTTC	CASSRLYEQYF
NA	TRBV2	few	TRBJ2-1	TGTGCCAGCAGTGGTAGAGACAATGAGCAGTTCTTC	CASSGRDNEQFF
NA	TRBV4-2	many	TRBJ1-2	TGTGCCAGCAGCCAAGGGCCAGGGACTAACTATGGCTACACCTTC	CASSQGPGTNYGYTF
NA	TRBV20-1	many	TRBJ1-1	TGCAGTGCTAGAGATCTGTTACGGGCCGCTGAAGCTTTCTTT	CSARDLLRAAEAFF
TRBD2	TRBV24-1	many	TRBJ2-3	TGTGCCACCAGTGATTGGGGGAGGGGCCCCACAGATACGCAGTATTTT	CATSDWGRGPTDTQYF
NA	TRBV7-3	many	TRBJ2-3	TGTGCCAGCAGCTTAATGGGTCAGAGCACAGATACGCAGTATTTT	CASSLMGQSTDTQYF
TRBD1	TRBV29-1	few	TRBJ2-7	TGCAGCGTCCTCACAGGGGTCGAGCAGTACTTC	CSVLTGVEQYF
TRBD1	TRBV29-1	few	TRBJ1-1	TGCAGTGGGCTCCCCGGGACAGGGAACACTGAAGCTTTCTTT	CSGLPGTGNTEAFF
NA	TRBV5-1	few	TRBJ2-1	TGCGCCAGCAGCCCCGGAGGGTCGAGCTCCTACAATGAGCAGTTCTTC	CASSPGGSSSYNEQFF
NA	TRBV5-1	few	TRBJ2-1	TGCGCCAGCAGCCCAACCAACCGGACGGATCACAATGAGCAGTTCTTC	CASSPTNRTDHNEQFF
NA	TRBV4-2	NA	TRBJ2-7	TGTGCCAGCAGCCAACCCGCCTCCTACGAGCAGTACTTC	CASSQPASYEQYF
NA	TRBV29-1	many	TRBJ2-5	TGCAGCGTTGACAGGTACCAAGAGACCCAGTACTTC	CSVDRYQETQYF
NA	TRBV29-1	NA	TRBJ2-7	TGCAGCGTGAGGTGGCTGACCTACGAGCAGTACTTC	CSVRWLTYEQYF
NA	TRBV27	few	TRBJ1-2	TGTGCCAGCAGTTTTATGGCGGGGCCGGGCTACACCTTC	CASSFMAGPGYTF
NA	TRBV5-1	NA	TRBJ2-5	TGCGCCAGCAGCTCGGCCGGCGGAGCTAGGAGCGAGACCCAGTACTTC	CASSSAGGARSETQYF
TRBD2	TRBV2	many	TRBJ2-1	TGTGCCAGCAGTGTTCTAGCGGGGCTTTACAATGAGCAGTTCTTC	CASSVLAGLYNEQFF
NA	TRBV20-1	NA	TRBJ2-7	TGCAGTGCACGAACCGGGGTTAGCTCCTACGAGCAGTACTTC	CSARTGVSSYEQYF
NA	TRBV7-2	many	TRBJ2-5	TGTGCCAGCAGCTTCACTGGCCAGAGGGGCGGGATAGAGACCCAGTACTTC	CASSFTGQRGGIETQYF
TRBD1	TRBV11-2	NA	TRBJ2-7	TGTGCCAGCAGCTCCGGGACAGGCCATTCCTACGAGCAGTACTTC	CASSSGTGHSYEQYF
NA	TRBV29-1	many	TRBJ2-5	TGCAGCGTTGCCCCCTGGACAGAGCCGGAGGGGGAGACCCAGTACTTC	CSVAPWTEPEGETQYF
TRBD2	TRBV6-2/TRBV6-3	NA	TRBJ2-7	TGTGCCAGCAGTTCCCATGGGAGCGCTAGCGGCACTTACGAGCAGTACTTC	CASSSHGSASGTYEQYF
NA	TRBV6-1	NA	TRBJ1-4	TGTGCCAGCAGTGACAGGGCGGAAAATGAAAAACTGTTTTTT	CASSDRAENEKLFF
NA	TRBV25-1	NA	TRBJ2-7	TGTGCCTCCAGGGACTCCCCATCCTACGAGCAGTACTTC	CASRDSPSYEQYF
NA	TRBV29-1	NA	TRBJ1-5	TGCAGCGTTGAAGGTGGGCAGAATCAGCCCCAGCATTTT	CSVEGGQNQPQHF
NA	TRBV12-3/TRBV12-4	few	TRBJ1-3	TGTGCCAGCAGTTTCTCTACTGGAAACACCATATATTTT	CASSFSTGNTIYF
NA	TRBV9	NA	TRBJ2-7	TGTGCCAGCCCCCCCGTGGGGGCCTACGAGCAGTACTTC	CASPPVGAYEQYF
NA	TRBV29-1	many	TRBJ2-1	TGCAGCGTTGAAGATGGAACCAATGAGCAGTTCTTC	CSVEDGTNEQFF
TRBD2	TRBV28	few	TRBJ2-7	TGTGCCAGCGGGACTAGCCTATACGAGCAGTACTTC	CASGTSLYEQYF
NA	TRBV7-2	many	TRBJ1-1	TGTGCCAGCAGCTTCGCTGAGAACACTGAAGCTTTCTTT	CASSFAENTEAFF
TRBD1	TRBV5-1	few	TRBJ1-2	TGCGCCAGCTCACAGGGGACCGTTAACTATGGCTACACCTTC	CASSQGTVNYGYTF
NA	TRBV7-2	few	TRBJ1-1	TGTGCCAGCAGCTTAGCGATTGGGTTTGAGGCTTTCTTT	CASSLAIGFEAFF
TRBD1	TRBV18	NA	TRBJ2-3	TGTGCCAGCTCACCATTATCAGGGGGTGGCACAGATACGCAGTATTTT	CASSPLSGGGTDTQYF
NA	TRBV2	NA	TRBJ1-1	TGTGCCAGCAGTGAACAGGGAGGGGGAGCTTTCTTT	CASSEQGGGAFF
TRBD2	TRBV7-2	NA	TRBJ2-3	TGTGCCAGCAGCCTCTCTCCCGCTAGCGGTTCAGGCACGCAGTATTTT	CASSLSPASGSGTQYF
NA	TRBV3-1	NA	TRBJ1-1	TGTGCCAGCAGCCCAAGAGACAGGTTCATGAACACTGAAGCTTTCTTT	CASSPRDRFMNTEAFF
NA	TRBV9	few	TRBJ1-2	TGTGCCAGCAGCCAGGGTACGGACAACTATGGCTACACCTTC	CASSQGTDNYGYTF
NA	TRBV5-1	NA	TRBJ2-2	TGCGCCAGCAGCATACCGACAGGTTCCACCGGGGAGCTGTTTTTT	CASSIPTGSTGELFF
NA	TRBV6-1	many	TRBJ1-2	TGTGCCAGCAGTGAAGAGATCAACCTGGGGGAGAACTATGGCTACACCTTC	CASSEEINLGENYGYTF